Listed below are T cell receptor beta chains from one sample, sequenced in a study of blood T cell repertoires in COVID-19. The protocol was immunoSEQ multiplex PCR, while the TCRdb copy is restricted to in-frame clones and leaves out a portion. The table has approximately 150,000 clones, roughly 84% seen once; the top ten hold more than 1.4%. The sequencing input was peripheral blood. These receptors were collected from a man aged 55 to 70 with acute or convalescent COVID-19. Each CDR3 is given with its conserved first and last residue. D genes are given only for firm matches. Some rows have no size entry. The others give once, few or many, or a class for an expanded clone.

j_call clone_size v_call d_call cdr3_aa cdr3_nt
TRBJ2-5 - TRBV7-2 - CASSLEVHGETQYF TGTGCCAGCAGCTTAGAGGTTCACGGGGAGACCCAGTACTTC
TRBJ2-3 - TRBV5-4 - CASSLLQATDTQYF TGTGCCAGCAGCTTGTTACAGGCTACAGATACGCAGTATTTT
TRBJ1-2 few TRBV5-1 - CASSLSKGLDGYTF TGCGCCAGCAGCTTGAGTAAGGGGCTGGATGGCTACACCTTC
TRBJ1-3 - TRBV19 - CASKGQSSGNTIYF TGTGCCAGTAAAGGACAAAGCTCTGGAAACACCATATATTTT
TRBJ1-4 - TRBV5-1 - CASSLEAANEKLFF TGCGCCAGCAGCTTGGAGGCGGCTAATGAAAAACTGTTTTTT
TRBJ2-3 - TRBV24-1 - CATSDLRTVTDTQYF TGTGCCACCAGTGACCTCAGGACAGTTACAGATACGCAGTATTTT
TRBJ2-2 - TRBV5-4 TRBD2 CASSLTSGRAPGELFF TGTGCCAGCAGCTTAACTAGCGGGAGGGCCCCCGGGGAGCTGTTTTTT
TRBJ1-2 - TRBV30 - CAWSVFGGNNYGYTF TGTGCCTGGAGTGTTTTCGGGGGAAACAACTATGGCTACACCTTC
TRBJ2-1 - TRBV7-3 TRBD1 CASSLDRAHNEQFF TGTGCCAGCAGCTTGGACAGGGCACACAATGAGCAGTTCTTC
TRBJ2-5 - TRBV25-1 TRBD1 CAHLQGAAETQYF TGTGCACATCTACAGGGGGCTGCGGAGACCCAGTACTTC
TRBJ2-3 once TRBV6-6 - CASSKGRGRRTDTQYF TGTGCCAGCAGTAAGGGCAGGGGTCGACGCACAGATACGCAGTATTTT